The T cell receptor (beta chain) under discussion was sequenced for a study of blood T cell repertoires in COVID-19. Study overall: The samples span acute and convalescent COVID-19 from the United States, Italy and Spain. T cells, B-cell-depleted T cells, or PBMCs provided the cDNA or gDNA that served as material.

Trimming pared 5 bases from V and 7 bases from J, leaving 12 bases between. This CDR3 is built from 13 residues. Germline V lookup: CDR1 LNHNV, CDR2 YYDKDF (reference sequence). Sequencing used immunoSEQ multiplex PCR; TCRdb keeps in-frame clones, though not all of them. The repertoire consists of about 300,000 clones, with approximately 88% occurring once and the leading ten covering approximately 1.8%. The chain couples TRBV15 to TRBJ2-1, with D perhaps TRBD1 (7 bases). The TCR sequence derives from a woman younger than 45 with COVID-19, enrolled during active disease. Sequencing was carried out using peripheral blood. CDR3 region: CATSPGGNNEQFF. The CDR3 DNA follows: TGTGCCACCAGCCCAGGGGGGAATAATGAGCAGTTCTTC.